Sequencing of this TCR beta chain was carried out in a study of cytomegalovirus exposure and HLA in healthy donors. Study in general: The 90 to 150 validation repertoires were produced on the same platform as the 550 to 700 repertoires of the first cohort. This was reported in a later analysis.

Findings and limits, study-wide: First-cohort TCR clusters were later found to tend to co-occur in the 120 or so validation repertoires.

V was clipped by 3 bases and J by 4 bases, with 13 bases between them. The CDR3 sequence is 15 residues long. Per the germline V gene, CDR1 is LGHNA and CDR2 is YNFKEQ. This clone was observed a single time. Antigen: not known. Sequencing used immunoSEQ multiplex PCR; TCRdb keeps in-frame clones, though not all of them. This repertoire shows about 160,000 clones, approximately 81% found once; its top ten account for 10%. This chain connects TRBV4-2 to TRBJ1-5, with D possibly being TRBD1 (6 bases). Sequencing was performed on PBMCs. The sequence was collected from a man aged 25-45 years in good health and CMV-seropositive. CDR3 in amino acids: CASSQDWTVNQPQHF. The CDR3 DNA reads as TGTGCCAGCAGCCAGGACTGGACAGTAAATCAGCCCCAGCATTTT.